This T cell receptor (beta chain) was observed in a study of spatial heterogeneity in lung cancer (dated by TCRdb to the late 2010s). For context, the study as a whole: Donors were some 70 patients with early-stage, untreated non-small cell lung cancer from the lung TRACERx cohort. Follow-up PBMC samples were sequenced whenever available, with the median time to follow-up being approximately 2 years after resection. TCR repertoire features were related to nonsynonymous mutation counts determined by whole-exome sequencing of tumor tissue. In the raw uncorrected reads, each unique combination of TCR and UMI appeared more than ten times on average. More beta-chain than alpha-chain transcripts were consistently detected, likely reflecting higher beta-chain transcript abundance. In non-small cell lung cancer, the study quantitatively compared TCR alpha and beta repertoires across several tumor regions, matched nontumor lung, and blood. At surgery, both alpha and beta chains were TCR-sequenced in around 240 tumor regions, 63 to 80 matched nontumor lung samples and a few dozen PBMC samples.

From the germline V gene, CDR1 is SQVTM and CDR2 is ANQGSEA. The CDR3, cysteine through phenylalanine, is 14 amino acids long. CDR3 DNA only is kept here, 42 bases in frame from base 1. V loses 7 bases, J loses 3 bases, and the germline ends lie 19 bases apart. The study at large found these results: Confirming at a functional level the hypothesis that regional TCRs recognize regional mutations was considered to require additional single-cell paired TCR alpha and beta sequencing. Comparisons of baseline and follow-up blood repertoires included only 14 to 15 patients. Ubiquitous expanded tumor TCRs showed up in blood more often at tumor resection than at routine follow-up.

Library method: 5' RACE. The run used a NextSeq 500. The TCR library protocol attached a unique molecular identifier to each TCR cDNA molecule to allow correction of PCR and sequencing errors. The original methods were these. Decombinator tools were used for TCR identification, UMI-based error correction and CDR3 extraction. TCRs above a frequency of 2 per 1,000, corresponding to the top 1% of the tumor frequency distribution, were defined as expanded. Renyi diversity was computed with the R vegan package after each repertoire had been subsampled 100 times to 5,000 TCRs. CDR3 similarity networks were built from amino acid triplet string-kernel similarity, connecting CDR3s with pairwise similarity above 0.82. The raw public data were reprocessed by TCRdb itself: fastp quality trimming at Q25, MiXCR clonotype calling, in-frame beta chains only. Rows are combined by CDR3 protein, so each entry shows the most common genes and DNA. The V and J calls follow TCRdb's processing rather than the paper's. Present in this sample are 45,000 to 55,000 distinct CDR3 sequences, around 11% of which were seen just once. The ten largest clones take up roughly 32% of the sample.

The table lists this clonotype with many counts. There is no known antigen for this receptor. The record has no base qualities; no much larger clone is one base away. Explained via the paper, the time point label denotes: blood at routine non-recurrence follow-up after resection. For TCR sequencing, whole RNA was extracted from tumor and nontumor lung tissue, or from cryopreserved PBMC samples, and no cell sorting was done. Patients were selected for TCR sequencing only if sufficient RNA was available from at least two tumor regions. Material: PBMCs, obtained at follow-up. The sequence is built from TRBV29-1 and TRBJ2-7; there is no confident call for the D gene. The source of this sequence is a male donor with early-stage non-small cell lung cancer. The nucleotide sequence reads TGCAGCGAAACGGACGGAAGACACCTCTACGAGCAGTACTTC. Translated, it reads CSETDGRHLYEQYF.